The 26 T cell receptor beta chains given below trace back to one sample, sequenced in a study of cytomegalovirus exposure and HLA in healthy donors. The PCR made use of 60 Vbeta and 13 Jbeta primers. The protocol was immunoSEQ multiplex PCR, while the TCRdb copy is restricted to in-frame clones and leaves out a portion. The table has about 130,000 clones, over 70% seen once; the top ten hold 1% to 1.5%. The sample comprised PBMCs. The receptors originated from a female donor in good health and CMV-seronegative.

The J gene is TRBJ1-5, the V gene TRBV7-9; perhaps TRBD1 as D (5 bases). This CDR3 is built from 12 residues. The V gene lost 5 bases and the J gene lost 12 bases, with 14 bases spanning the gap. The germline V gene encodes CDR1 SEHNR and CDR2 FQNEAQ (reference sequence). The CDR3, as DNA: TGTGCCAGCAGCCGGCCTGGCGGGGGCCAGCATTTT. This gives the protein CASSRPGGGQHF.

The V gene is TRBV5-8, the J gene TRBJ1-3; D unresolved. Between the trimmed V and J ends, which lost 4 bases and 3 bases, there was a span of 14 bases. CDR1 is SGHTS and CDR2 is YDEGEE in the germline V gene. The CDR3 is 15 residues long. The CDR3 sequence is CASSHDTADGNTIYF. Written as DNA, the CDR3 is TGTGCCAGCAGCCACGACACGGCCGATGGAAACACCATATATTTT.

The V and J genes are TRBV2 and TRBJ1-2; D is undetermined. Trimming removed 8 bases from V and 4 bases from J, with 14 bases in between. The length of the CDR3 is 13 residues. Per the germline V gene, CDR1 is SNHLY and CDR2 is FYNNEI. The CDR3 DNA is TGTGCCAGCGCGGGGAACGGGCCCTATGGCTACACCTTC. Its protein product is CASAGNGPYGYTF.

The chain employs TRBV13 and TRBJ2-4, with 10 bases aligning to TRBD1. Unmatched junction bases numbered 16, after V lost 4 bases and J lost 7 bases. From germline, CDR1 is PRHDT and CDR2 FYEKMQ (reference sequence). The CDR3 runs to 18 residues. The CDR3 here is CASSSQGDRGLRRNIQYF. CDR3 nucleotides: TGTGCCAGCAGCTCCCAAGGGGACAGGGGATTAAGGCGGAACATTCAGTACTTC.

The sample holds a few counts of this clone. CDR3 amino acids: CASSLEGQNVYNSPLHF. The CDR3 bases are TGCGCCAGCAGCTTGGAAGGACAGAACGTTTATAATTCACCCCTCCACTTT. The chain combines TRBV5-1 with TRBJ1-6; possible D gene TRBD1, 6 bases. Germline V gene sequence: CDR1 SGHRS, CDR2 YFSETQ. This CDR3 has 17 residues. V dropped 0 bases and J dropped 4 bases, with 14 bases sitting between them. The whole variable domain, filled in from reference TRBV5-1 and TRBJ1-6, reads KAGVTQTPRYLIKTRGQQVTLSCSPISGHRSVSWYQQTPGQGLQFLFEYFSETQRNKGNFPGRFSGRQFSNSRSEMNVSTLELGDSALYLCASSLEGQNVYNSPLHFGNGTRLTVT.

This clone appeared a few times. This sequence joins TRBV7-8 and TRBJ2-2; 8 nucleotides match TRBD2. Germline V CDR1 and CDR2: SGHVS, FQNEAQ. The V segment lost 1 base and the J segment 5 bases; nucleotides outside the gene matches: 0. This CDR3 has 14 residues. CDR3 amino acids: CASSLVAGTGELFF. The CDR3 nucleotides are TGTGCCAGCAGCTTAGTAGCGGGGACCGGGGAGCTGTTTTTT.

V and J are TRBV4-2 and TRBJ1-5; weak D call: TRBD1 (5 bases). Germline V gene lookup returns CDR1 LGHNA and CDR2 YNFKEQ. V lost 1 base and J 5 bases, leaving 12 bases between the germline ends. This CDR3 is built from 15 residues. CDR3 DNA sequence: TGTGCCAGCAGCCAAGGTGGGACTTCAGATCAGCCCCAGCATTTT. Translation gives CASSQGGTSDQPQHF.

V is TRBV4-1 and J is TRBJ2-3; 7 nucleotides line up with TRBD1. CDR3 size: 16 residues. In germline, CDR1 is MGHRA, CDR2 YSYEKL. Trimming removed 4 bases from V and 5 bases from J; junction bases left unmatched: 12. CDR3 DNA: TGCGCCAGCAGCCTGCGACAGGGCAGAACTGAAGATACGCAGTATTTT. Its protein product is CASSLRQGRTEDTQYF.

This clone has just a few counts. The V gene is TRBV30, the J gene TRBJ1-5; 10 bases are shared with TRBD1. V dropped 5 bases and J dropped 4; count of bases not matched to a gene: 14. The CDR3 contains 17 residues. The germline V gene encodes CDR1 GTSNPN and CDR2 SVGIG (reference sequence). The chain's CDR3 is CAWDPGPGTGANQPQHF. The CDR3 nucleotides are TGTGCCTGGGATCCCGGCCCCGGGACAGGGGCAAATCAGCCCCAGCATTTT. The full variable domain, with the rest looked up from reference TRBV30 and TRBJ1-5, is SQTIHQWPATLVQPVGSPLSLECTVEGTSNPNLYWYRQAAGRGLQLLFYSVGIGQISSEVPQNLSASRPQDRQFILSSKKLLLSDSGFYLCAWDPGPGTGANQPQHFGDGTRLSIL.

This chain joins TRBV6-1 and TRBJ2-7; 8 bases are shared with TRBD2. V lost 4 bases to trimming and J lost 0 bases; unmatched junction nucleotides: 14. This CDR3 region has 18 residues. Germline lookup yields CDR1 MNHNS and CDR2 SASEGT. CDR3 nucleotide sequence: TGTGCCAGCAGTGCTTCTCGGGGGGGAGGAAAAAGCTCCTACGAGCAGTACTTC. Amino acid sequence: CASSASRGGGKSSYEQYF.

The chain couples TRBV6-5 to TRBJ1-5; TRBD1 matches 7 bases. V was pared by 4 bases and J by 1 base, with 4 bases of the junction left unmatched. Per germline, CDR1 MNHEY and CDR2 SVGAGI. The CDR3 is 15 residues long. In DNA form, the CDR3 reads TGTGCCAGCAGTTCTATACAGGGGAGCAATCAGCCCCAGCATTTT. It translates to CASSSIQGSNQPQHF.

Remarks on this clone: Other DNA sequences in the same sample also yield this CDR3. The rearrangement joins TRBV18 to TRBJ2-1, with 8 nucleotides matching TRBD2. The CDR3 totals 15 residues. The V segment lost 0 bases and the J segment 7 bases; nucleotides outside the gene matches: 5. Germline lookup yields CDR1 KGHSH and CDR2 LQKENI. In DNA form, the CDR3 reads TGTGCCAGCTCACCACCAGGGTTAGCGGGGAATGAGCAGTTCTTC. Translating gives CASSPPGLAGNEQFF.

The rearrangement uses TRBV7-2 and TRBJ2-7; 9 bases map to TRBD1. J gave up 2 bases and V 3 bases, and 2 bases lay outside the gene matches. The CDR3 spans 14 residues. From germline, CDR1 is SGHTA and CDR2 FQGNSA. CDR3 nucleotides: TGTGCCAGCAGCTTGGGGACAGGGACCTACGAGCAGTACTTC. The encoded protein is CASSLGTGTYEQYF.

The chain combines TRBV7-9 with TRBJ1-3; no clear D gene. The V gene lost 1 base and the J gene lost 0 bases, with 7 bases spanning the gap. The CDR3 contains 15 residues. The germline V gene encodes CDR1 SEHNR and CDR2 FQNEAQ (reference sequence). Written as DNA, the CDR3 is TGTGCCAGCAGCTTAGGGAGGACCTCTGGAAACACCATATATTTT. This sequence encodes CASSLGRTSGNTIYF.

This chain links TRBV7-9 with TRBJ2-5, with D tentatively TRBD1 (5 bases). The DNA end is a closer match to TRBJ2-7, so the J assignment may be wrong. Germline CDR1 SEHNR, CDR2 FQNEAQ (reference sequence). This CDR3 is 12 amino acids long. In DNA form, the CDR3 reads TGTGCCAGCACGCCTGGACACTACGAGCAGTACTTC. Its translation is CASTPGHYEQYF.

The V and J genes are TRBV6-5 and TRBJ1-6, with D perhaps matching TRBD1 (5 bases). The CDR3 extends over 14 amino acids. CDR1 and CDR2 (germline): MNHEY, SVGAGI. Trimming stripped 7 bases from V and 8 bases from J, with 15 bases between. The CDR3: CASTSLDSYSPLHF. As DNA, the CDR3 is TGTGCCAGCACCAGCCTCGACAGCTATTCACCCCTCCACTTT.

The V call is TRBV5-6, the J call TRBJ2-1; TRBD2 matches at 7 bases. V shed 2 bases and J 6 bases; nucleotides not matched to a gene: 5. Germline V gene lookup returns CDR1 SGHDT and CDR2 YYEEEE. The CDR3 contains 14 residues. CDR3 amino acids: CASSFSGTTNEQFF. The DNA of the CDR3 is TGTGCCAGCAGCTTCTCCGGGACTACCAATGAGCAGTTCTTC. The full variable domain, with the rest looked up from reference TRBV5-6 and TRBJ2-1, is DAGVTQSPTHLIKTRGQQVTLRCSPKSGHDTVSWYQQALGQGPQFIFQYYEEEERQRGNFPDRFSGHQFPNYSSELNVNALLLGDSALYLCASSFSGTTNEQFFGPGTRLTVL.

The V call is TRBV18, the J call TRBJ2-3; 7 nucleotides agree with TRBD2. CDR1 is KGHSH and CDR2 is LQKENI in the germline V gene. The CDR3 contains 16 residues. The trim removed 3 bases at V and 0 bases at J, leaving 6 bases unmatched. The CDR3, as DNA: TGTGCCAGCTCACCGACTAGCCTACCTAGCACAGATACGCAGTATTTT. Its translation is CASSPTSLPSTDTQYF.

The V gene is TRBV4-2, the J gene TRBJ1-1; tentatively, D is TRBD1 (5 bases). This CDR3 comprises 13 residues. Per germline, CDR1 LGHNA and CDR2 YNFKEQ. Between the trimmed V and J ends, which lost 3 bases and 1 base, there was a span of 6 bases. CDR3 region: CASSHTGNTEAFF. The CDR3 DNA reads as TGTGCCAGCAGCCATACAGGGAACACTGAAGCTTTCTTT.

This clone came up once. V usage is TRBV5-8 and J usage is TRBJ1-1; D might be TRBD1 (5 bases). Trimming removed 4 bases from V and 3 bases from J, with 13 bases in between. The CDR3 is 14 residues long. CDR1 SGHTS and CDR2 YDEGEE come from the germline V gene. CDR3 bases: TGTGCCAGCAGCCCCCGGAGGGACGACACTGAAGCTTTCTTT. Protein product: CASSPRRDDTEAFF.

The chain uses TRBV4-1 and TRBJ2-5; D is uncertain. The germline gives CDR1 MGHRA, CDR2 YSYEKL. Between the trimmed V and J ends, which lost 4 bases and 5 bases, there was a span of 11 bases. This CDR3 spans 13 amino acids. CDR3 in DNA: TGCGCCAGCAGCCGAGCATTCCTTGAGACCCAGTACTTC. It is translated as CASSRAFLETQYF.

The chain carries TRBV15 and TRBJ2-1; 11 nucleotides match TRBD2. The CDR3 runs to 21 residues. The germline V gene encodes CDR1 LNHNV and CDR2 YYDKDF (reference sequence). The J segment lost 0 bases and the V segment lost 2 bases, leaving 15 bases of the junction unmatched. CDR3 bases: TGTGCCACCAGCAGATCCACCCTGACTAGCGGGGCCCTTAGCTCCTACAATGAGCAGTTCTTC. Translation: CATSRSTLTSGALSSYNEQFF.

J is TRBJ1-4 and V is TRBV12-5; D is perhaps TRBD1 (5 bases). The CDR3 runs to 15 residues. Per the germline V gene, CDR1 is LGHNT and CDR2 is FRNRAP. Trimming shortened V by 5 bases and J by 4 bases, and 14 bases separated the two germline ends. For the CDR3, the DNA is TGTGCTAGTGGTACCCCCGGGGGTCTTAATGAAAAACTGTTTTTT. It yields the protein CASGTPGGLNEKLFF.

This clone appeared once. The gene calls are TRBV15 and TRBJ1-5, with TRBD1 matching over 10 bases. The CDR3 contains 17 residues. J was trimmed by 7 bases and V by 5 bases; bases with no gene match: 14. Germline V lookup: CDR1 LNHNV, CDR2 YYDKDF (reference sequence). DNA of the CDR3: TGTGCCACCAGCCCCTCGACACCGGACAGGGGGGGACAGCCCCAGCATTTT. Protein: CATSPSTPDRGGQPQHF.

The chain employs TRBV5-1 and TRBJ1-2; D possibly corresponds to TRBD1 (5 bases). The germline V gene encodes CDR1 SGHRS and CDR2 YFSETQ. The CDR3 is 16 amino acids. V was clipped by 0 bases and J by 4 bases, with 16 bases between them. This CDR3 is CASSLVVAGTGYGYTF. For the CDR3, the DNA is TGCGCCAGCAGCTTGGTTGTTGCAGGGACTGGCTATGGCTACACCTTC.

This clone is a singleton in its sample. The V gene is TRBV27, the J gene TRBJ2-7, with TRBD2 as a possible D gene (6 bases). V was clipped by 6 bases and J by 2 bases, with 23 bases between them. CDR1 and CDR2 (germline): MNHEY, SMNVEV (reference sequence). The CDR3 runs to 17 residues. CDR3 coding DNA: TGTGCCAGCAGCAAGAGGAGCCCGGGACTTATAACCTACGAGCAGTACTTC. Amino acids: CASSKRSPGLITYEQYF.